These 5 T cell receptor beta chains share one sample of origin, sequenced in a study of blood T cell repertoires in COVID-19. Sequenced by immunoSEQ multiplex PCR; TCRdb stores in-frame clones only, minus some. In the table there are about 130,000 clones, 90% of which are singletons. Sequenced material: peripheral blood. These receptors all come from a man aged 45-60 years with active COVID-19.

J is TRBJ1-1 and V is TRBV19, with D maybe TRBD1 (5 bases). CDR1 LNHDA and CDR2 SQIVND come from the germline V gene (reference sequence). V lost 8 bases and J 10 bases, leaving 14 bases between the germline ends. This CDR3 spans 11 amino acids. The CDR3 is CASLNRWRAFF. The CDR3 coding sequence is TGTGCCAGTCTTAACAGGTGGAGAGCTTTCTTT.

The CDR3 loop reads CASSGQGGGYTF. The CDR3 DNA is TGTGCCAGCAGCGGACAGGGAGGGGGCTACACCTTC. The chain combines TRBV27 with TRBJ1-2; 8 bases fit TRBD1. V was pared by 6 bases and J by 8 bases, with 5 bases of the junction left unmatched. Germline V lookup: CDR1 MNHEY, CDR2 SMNVEV (reference sequence). CDR3 size: 12 residues.

This sequence joins TRBV1 and TRBJ2-6; no DNA check was done on the table's D call, TRBD2. TRBV1 is recorded as a pseudogene. This CDR3 spans 18 amino acids. CDR3 nucleotide sequence: TGCACCAGCTTGAATCTAGGCGCCACCGACTCTGGGGCCAACGTCCTGACTTTC. It is translated as CTSLNLGATDSGANVLTF.

The rearrangement links TRBV29-1 to TRBJ1-2; perhaps TRBD1 as D (6 bases). Germline lookup yields CDR1 SQVTM and CDR2 ANQGSEA. The CDR3 totals 16 residues. Trimming removed 3 bases at V and 0 bases at J, with 17 bases between. CDR3 nucleotide sequence: TGCAGCGTTGATCCCGACAGGAGATCTTCTAACTATGGCTACACCTTC. As protein: CSVDPDRRSSNYGYTF. The full variable domain, rest sourced from reference TRBV29-1 and TRBJ1-2, is SAVISQKPSRDICQRGTSLTIQCQVDSQVTMMFWYRQQPGQSLTLIATANQGSEATYESGFVIDKFPISRPNLTFSTLTVSNMSPEDSSIYLCSVDPDRRSSNYGYTFGSGTRLTVV.

The chain links TRBV27 to TRBJ2-1; the match to TRBD2 covers 14 bases. V gave up 5 bases and J gave up 8 bases; unmatched junction bases: 5. There are 15 residues in the CDR3. Germline CDR1 and CDR2: MNHEY and SMNVEV (reference sequence). CDR3 bases: TGTGCCAGCAGTCGCCGGGGACTAGCGGGAGATGAGCAGTTCTTC. It specifies CASSRRGLAGDEQFF.